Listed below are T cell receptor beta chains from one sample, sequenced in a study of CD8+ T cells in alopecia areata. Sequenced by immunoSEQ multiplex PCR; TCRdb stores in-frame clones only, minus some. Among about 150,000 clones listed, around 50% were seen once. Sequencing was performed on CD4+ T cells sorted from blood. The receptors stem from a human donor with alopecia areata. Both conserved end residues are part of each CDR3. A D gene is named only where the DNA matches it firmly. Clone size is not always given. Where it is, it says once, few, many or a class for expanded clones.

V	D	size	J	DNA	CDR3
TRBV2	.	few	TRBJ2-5	TGTGCCAGCAGTGGGGTTGAGGGTGAGACCCAGTACTTC	CASSGVEGETQYF
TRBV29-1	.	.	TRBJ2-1	TGCAGCGTAGCACCCAACCCATACAATGAGCAGTTCTTC	CSVAPNPYNEQFF
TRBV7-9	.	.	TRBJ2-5	TGTGCCAGCAGCTTGCACCAAGAGACCCAGTACTTC	CASSLHQETQYF
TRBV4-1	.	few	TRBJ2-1	TGCGCCAGCAGCCAAGTGGGAAGTTCCTACAATGAGCAGTTCTTC	CASSQVGSSYNEQFF
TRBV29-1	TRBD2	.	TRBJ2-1	TGCAGCGTTAGCAGGACTAGCGGGGGGTACAATGAGCAGTTCTTC	CSVSRTSGGYNEQFF
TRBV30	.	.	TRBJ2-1	TGTGCCTGGAGCTTCGGAGGGATGTCCTACAATGAGCAGTTCTTC	CAWSFGGMSYNEQFF
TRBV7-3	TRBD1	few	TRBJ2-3	TGTGCCAGCAGCTTATCGGGACAGGGTACAGATACGCAGTATTTT	CASSLSGQGTDTQYF
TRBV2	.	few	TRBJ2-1	TGTGCCAGCAGTTCTAGGTCCAATGAGCAGTTCTTC	CASSSRSNEQFF
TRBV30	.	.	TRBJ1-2	TGTGCCTGGAGTGTATGCAGGGGCCCTAACTATGGCTACACCTTC	CAWSVCRGPNYGYTF
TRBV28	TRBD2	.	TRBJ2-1	TGTGCCAGCAGTTTACGGGGGGGTGAGCAGTTCTTC	CASSLRGGEQFF
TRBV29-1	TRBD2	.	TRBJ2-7	TGCAGCGGTAGCGGCGGGAGGGGGTACGAGCAGTACTTC	CSGSGGRGYEQYF
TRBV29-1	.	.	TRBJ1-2	TGCAGCGTTGAGAACTATGGCTACACCTTC	CSVENYGYTF
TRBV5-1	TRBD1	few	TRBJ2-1	TGCGCCAGCAGCTTGGAGTCGGGACAGAGATACAATGAGCAGTTCTTC	CASSLESGQRYNEQFF
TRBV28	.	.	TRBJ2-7	TGTGCCAGCAGCCCCCCGGTCAACGAGCAGTACTTC	CASSPPVNEQYF
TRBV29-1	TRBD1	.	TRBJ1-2	TGCAGCGTTGCCACAGGGGGCTACTATGGCTACACCTTC	CSVATGGYYGYTF
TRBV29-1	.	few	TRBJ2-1	TGCAGCGTTTCGTACAGAATTAACAATGAGCAGTTCTTC	CSVSYRINNEQFF
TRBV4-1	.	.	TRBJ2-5	TGCGCCAGCAGCCAAGAGAGCCGGGGCGTTTTGCAAGAGACCCAGTACTTC	CASSQESRGVLQETQYF
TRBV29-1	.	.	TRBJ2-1	TGCAGCGTCCCGGAACTAGTCAAGTACAATGAGCAGTTCTTC	CSVPELVKYNEQFF
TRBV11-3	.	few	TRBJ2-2	TGTGCCAGCTCCCGGGCGGCGAACACCGGGGAGCTGTTTTTT	CASSRAANTGELFF
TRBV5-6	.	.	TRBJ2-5	TGTGCCAGCAGCTTAGGCAGTCAAGAGACCCAGTACTTC	CASSLGSQETQYF
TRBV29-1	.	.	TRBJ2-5	TGCAGCGTACAGGGACTATCGGAGACCCAGTACTTC	CSVQGLSETQYF